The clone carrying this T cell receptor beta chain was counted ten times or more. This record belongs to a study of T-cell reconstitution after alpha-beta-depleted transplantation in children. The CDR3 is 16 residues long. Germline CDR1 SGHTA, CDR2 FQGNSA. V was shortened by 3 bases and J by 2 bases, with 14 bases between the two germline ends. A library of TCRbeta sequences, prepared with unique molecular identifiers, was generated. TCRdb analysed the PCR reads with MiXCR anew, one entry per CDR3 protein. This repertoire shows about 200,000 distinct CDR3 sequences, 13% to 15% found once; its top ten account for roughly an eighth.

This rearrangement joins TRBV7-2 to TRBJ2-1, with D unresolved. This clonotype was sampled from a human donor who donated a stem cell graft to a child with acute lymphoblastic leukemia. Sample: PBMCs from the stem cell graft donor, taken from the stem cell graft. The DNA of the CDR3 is TGTGCCAGCAGCTTCGGACGTCCAGGCGCCTACAATGAGCAGTTCTTC. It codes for CASSFGRPGAYNEQFF.